This entry describes one T cell receptor beta chain. Its antigen is as yet unknown. V dropped 4 bases and J dropped 4; count of bases not matched to a gene: 8. Germline V gives CDR1 DFQATT, CDR2 SNEGSKA (reference sequence). This CDR3 comprises 15 residues. The protocol attached unique molecular identifiers to individual cDNA molecules. From the 5' RACE reads, TCRdb called clonotypes with MiXCR, one entry per CDR3 protein. Of 68,000 or so distinct CDR3 sequences in the sample, approximately 12% were seen once. These data are taken from a study of early T cells in non-severe SARS-CoV-2 infection. Looking at the study overall: Alpha and beta chains were unpaired, from unsorted whole-blood bulk RNA.

Study results and limitations: Private and CD4 specificities were missed by VDJdb matching, skewed to anti-spike CD8.

The chain has TRBV20-1 and TRBJ2-5; TRBD1 matches 11 bases. This TCR was recovered from an adult who was a healthcare worker with PCR-confirmed SARS-CoV-2 infection or an uninfected control (not recorded which). Sequencing was done on a sample of whole blood. CDR3 in amino acids: CSATSRTGGGETQYF. In DNA, the CDR3 is TGCAGTGCTACATCACGGACAGGGGGCGGAGAGACCCAGTACTTC.